This passage covers 12 T cell receptor beta chains from one sample sequenced in a study of shared T cell receptors in the human thymus. Data came from immunoSEQ multiplex PCR; TCRdb stores just in-frame clones and leaves some out. Altogether about 710,000 clones are present, around 87% being singletons, with the ten largest covering roughly 0.0087%. This sample was also put to use in a study of human thymus T cells.

Input material: thymocytes. These receptors were obtained from a boy less than two years old with a congenital heart defect.

The V and J genes are TRBV10-3 and TRBJ2-7; tentative D call: TRBD1 (6 bases). The CDR3 runs to 15 residues. Germline CDR1 reads ENHRY; CDR2 reads SYGVKD. Trimming removed 6 bases from V and 3 bases from J, with 18 bases in between. The CDR3 region has the DNA TGTGCCATCAGGGGGGCTGGGACGAGGAACTACGAGCAGTACTTC. It is translated as CAIRGAGTRNYEQYF.

The table lists this clone with a count of one. V and J are TRBV15 and TRBJ2-3, with D maybe TRBD2 (6 bases). The germline gives CDR1 LNHNV, CDR2 YYDKDF (reference sequence). The V end was cut by 8 bases, the J end by 4 bases, with 25 bases between. The CDR3 has 17 residues. In nucleotides, the CDR3 is TGTGCCACCTCCCGGGCATTGTGGGGGGAAGTTTCAGATACGCAGTATTTT. This translates into CATSRALWGEVSDTQYF.

This chain connects TRBV27 to TRBJ2-7; perhaps TRBD2 as D (5 bases). Trimming removed 5 bases from V and 6 bases from J, with 17 bases in between. This CDR3 has 14 residues. Germline assignment: CDR1 MNHEY and CDR2 SMNVEV (reference sequence). As DNA, the CDR3 is TGTGCCAGCAGTCCGAGGGATCGATCCGGCGAGCAGTACTTC. This encodes CASSPRDRSGEQYF.

A word on this clone: A read error may produce the germline difference seen at one junction end. The V gene is TRBV6-1, the J gene TRBJ1-6; D is uncertain. There are 18 residues in the CDR3. Germline V gives CDR1 MNHNS, CDR2 SASEGT. The CDR3 spells CASSEGYSPSSYNSPLHF. The CDR3 DNA reads TGTGCCAGCAGCGAAGGGTACAGCCCCAGCTCCTATAATTCACCCCTCCACTTT.

CDR3 in amino acids: CASRPPDRLKTGNTIYF. CDR3 sequence (DNA): TGTGCCAGCAGACCCCCCGACAGATTAAAAACTGGAAACACCATATATTTT. The chain links TRBV28 to TRBJ1-3, with a possible D match to TRBD1 (5 bases). CDR3 length: 17 residues. Germline V gene lookup returns CDR1 MDHEN and CDR2 SYDVKM. The V and J ends lost 6 bases and 2 bases respectively, with 20 bases between them.

This chain connects TRBV4-3 to TRBJ2-7, with 8 bases that match TRBD2. The CDR3 extends over 14 amino acids. J was trimmed by 0 bases and V by 6 bases; bases with no gene match: 4. Looked up from germline, CDR1 is LGHNA and CDR2 is YSLEER. CDR3 in DNA: TGCGCCAGCAGAGCGGGGGTGAGCTCCTACGAGCAGTACTTC. Protein sequence: CASRAGVSSYEQYF.

The CDR3 DNA follows: TGTGCCAGCAGTCCAGAAACAGGGACCTATCGATATGGCTACACCTTC. This codes for CASSPETGTYRYGYTF. The chain has TRBV27 and TRBJ1-2; possible D gene TRBD1, 6 bases. Germline values: CDR1 MNHEY, CDR2 SMNVEV (reference sequence). V was shortened by 5 bases and J by 5 bases, with 21 bases between the two germline ends. CDR3 length equals 16 residues.

J is TRBJ2-7 and V is TRBV5-1, with 11 bases matching TRBD1. This CDR3 is 16 amino acids long. Germline CDR1 reads SGHRS; CDR2 reads YFSETQ. With 3 bases clipped from V and 0 bases from J, the junction kept 5 bases outside the gene matches. CDR3 DNA sequence: TGCGCCAGCAGCTGGGACAGGGGGGAAAGCTCCTACGAGCAGTACTTC. Its protein is CASSWDRGESSYEQYF. Using reference TRBV5-1 and TRBJ2-7 for the parts outside the CDR3, the full variable domain is KAGVTQTPRYLIKTRGQQVTLSCSPISGHRSVSWYQQTPGQGLQFLFEYFSETQRNKGNFPGRFSGRQFSNSRSEMNVSTLELGDSALYLCASSWDRGESSYEQYFGPGTRLTVT.

This clone was recorded only once. This chain connects TRBV15 to TRBJ1-3; no clear D gene. Germline CDR1 reads LNHNV; CDR2 reads YYDKDF (reference sequence). V dropped 0 bases and J dropped 8 bases, with 20 bases sitting between them. This CDR3 has 17 amino acids. This CDR3 reads CATSRDLHIGGIDTIYF. DNA for the CDR3: TGTGCCACCAGCAGAGATCTTCACATAGGAGGGATTGACACCATATATTTT.

The V gene is TRBV2, the J gene TRBJ2-1; D is ambiguous. The CDR3 has 17 residues. CDR1 is SNHLY, CDR2 FYNNEI, per germline. V was shortened by 4 bases and J by 0 bases, with 16 bases between the two germline ends. As DNA, the CDR3 is TGTGCCAGCAGTGGGTGGAGCTCTAGGAGCTCCTACAATGAGCAGTTCTTC. It specifies CASSGWSSRSSYNEQFF.

The V gene is TRBV6-5, the J gene TRBJ2-7, with a tentative D call TRBD1 (6 bases). The CDR3 has 15 amino acids. Looked up from germline, CDR1 is MNHEY and CDR2 is SVGAGI. Trimming stripped 0 bases from V and 2 bases from J, with 11 bases between. CDR3 sequence (DNA): TGTGCCAGCAGTTACTCGGGACACGGTCCCTACGAGCAGTACTTC. It is translated as CASSYSGHGPYEQYF.

The chain is built from TRBV25-1 and TRBJ2-3; 7 bases agree with TRBD2. The CDR3 covers 17 residues. Germline-derived CDR1 and CDR2 are MGHDK and SYGVNS. V trimming: 2 bases; J trimming: 4 bases; junction bases outside the gene matches: 12. CDR3 nucleotides: TGTGCCAGCAGTGAACCCGTGCGGGAGACCGATGCAGATACGCAGTATTTT. Translated: CASSEPVRETDADTQYF.